A selection of T cell receptor beta chains follows, all from one sample in a study of blood T cell repertoires in COVID-19. TCRdb's copy holds only in-frame clones and misses some; the assay was immunoSEQ multiplex PCR. The sample yields about 220,000 clones, 82% seen once. The sample consisted of peripheral blood. The source is a woman in her seventies with COVID-19, enrolled during active disease. The CDR3 runs from the conserved cysteine through the conserved F or W. The order of the fields is clone size, D gene, J gene, V gene, CDR3 DNA, CDR3 protein. A D gene is named only where the DNA matches it firmly. Some rows have no size entry. The others give once, few or many, or a class for an expanded clone.

NA | NA | TRBJ2-1 | TRBV18 | TGTGCCAGCTCACCTATCGCTTCAGCGGGCTACAATGAGCAGTTCTTC | CASSPIASAGYNEQFF
few | NA | TRBJ1-2 | TRBV10-3 | TGTGCCATCAGTGAGTCCGGCAGGAGGGACTATGGCTACACCTTC | CAISESGRRDYGYTF
once | NA | TRBJ1-2 | TRBV6-2/TRBV6-3 | TGTGCCAGCAGTGCGACAGTTGGCTACACCTTC | CASSATVGYTF
once | TRBD2 | TRBJ2-3 | TRBV29-1 | TGCAGCGTTGAAGAGGGAGGGACAGATACGCAGTATTTT | CSVEEGGTDTQYF
NA | TRBD2 | TRBJ2-1 | TRBV5-1 | TGCGCCAGCAGCTTGGGGCCCTCCGCGGGAGGGCGGAATGAGCAGTTCTTC | CASSLGPSAGGRNEQFF
NA | NA | TRBJ1-6 | TRBV6-5 | TGTGCCAGCAGCCAAGGGGCTAATAATTCACCCCTCCACTTT | CASSQGANNSPLHF
NA | TRBD1 | TRBJ1-6 | TRBV25-1 | TGTGCCAGCAGTGAATGGGACAGGGGCACTTCACCCCTCCACTTT | CASSEWDRGTSPLHF
NA | NA | TRBJ1-2 | TRBV28 | TGTGCCAGCACAAACGCAGGAAACTATGGCTACACCTTC | CASTNAGNYGYTF
NA | NA | TRBJ1-5 | TRBV5-5 | TGTGCCAGCAGCCATACAAGTAGCAATCAGCCCCAGCATTTT | CASSHTSSNQPQHF
NA | TRBD1 | TRBJ2-1 | TRBV11-2 | TGTGCCAGCAGCTTCGGGGACAGGGGCTTGGGTGAGCAGTTCTTC | CASSFGDRGLGEQFF
NA | TRBD2 | TRBJ2-3 | TRBV6-2/TRBV6-3 | TGTGCCAGCAGTTACTCGACTAGCACTAGCACAGATACGCAGTATTTT | CASSYSTSTSTDTQYF
NA | NA | TRBJ1-3 | TRBV7-3 | TGTGCCAGCAGCTCCAGCTCTGGAAACACCATATATTTT | CASSSSSGNTIYF
NA | TRBD2 | TRBJ2-3 | TRBV2 | TGTGCCAGCAGTGTGAATGCGGGAGTGAGTTCAGATACGCAGTATTTT | CASSVNAGVSSDTQYF
NA | TRBD2 | TRBJ2-5 | TRBV9 | TGTGCCAGCAGCGTAGGTACTAGCGGAGCGGGGACTAGCCCCCAAGAGACCCAGTACTTC | CASSVGTSGAGTSPQETQYF
NA | NA | TRBJ2-5 | TRBV9 | TGTGCCAGCAGCGTAGGGTTGTCACTAGCCGGGGGAGGAGAGACCCAGTACTTC | CASSVGLSLAGGGETQYF
NA | TRBD2 | TRBJ2-1 | TRBV28 | TGTGCCAGCAGTCCCCGAGGGACTAGCGTAATCAATGAGCAGTTCTTC | CASSPRGTSVINEQFF
few | NA | TRBJ1-2 | TRBV6-5 | TGTGCCAGCAGTTACTCCTATCGTCCTGGCTATGGCTACACCTTC | CASSYSYRPGYGYTF
NA | NA | TRBJ2-7 | TRBV5-4 | TGTGCCAGCAGCTTATGGGGTGGGGCTGAGCAGTACTTC | CASSLWGGAEQYF
NA | NA | TRBJ2-7 | TRBV3-1/TRBV3-2 | TGTGCCAGCAGCTCTACGACCTACGAGCAGTACTTC | CASSSTTYEQYF
NA | TRBD2 | TRBJ2-1 | TRBV6-1 | TGTGCCAGCAGTGAAGGGGGCGGGAGGGCCCTGTTCTTC | CASSEGGGRALFF
NA | NA | TRBJ2-7 | TRBV10-3 | TGTGCCATCAGTGAGTCGGGGCCCGGGGGATTTGGCGAGCAGTACTTC | CAISESGPGGFGEQYF
NA | NA | TRBJ1-6 | TRBV28 | TGTGCCAGCAGTCCCCGGACTCCCTATAATTCACCCCTCCACTTT | CASSPRTPYNSPLHF
NA | NA | TRBJ1-5 | TRBV7-2 | TGTGCCAGCAGCTTAGCCCGGGAGGAGCCCCAGCATTTT | CASSLAREEPQHF
once | NA | TRBJ2-3 | TRBV7-2 | TGTGCCAGCCGACCGGAACTAACCCTGGTAGATACGCAGTATTTT | CASRPELTLVDTQYF
NA | NA | TRBJ1-6 | TRBV27 | TGTGCCAGCAGCGGACATTCCGATATAATTCAACCCCTCCACTTT | CASSGHSDIIQPLHF
NA | NA | TRBJ1-1 | TRBV5-1 | TGCGCCAGCAGGTTACAGGGATTGAACACTGAAGCTTTCTTT | CASRLQGLNTEAFF
NA | NA | TRBJ2-7 | TRBV18 | TGTGCCAGCTCACCACCTAGCCGGGGCGAGCAGTACTTC | CASSPPSRGEQYF
NA | NA | TRBJ2-2 | TRBV7-2 | TGTGCCAGCAGCTTAAGGGGCGTGCCCCGCACCGGGGAGCTGTTTTTT | CASSLRGVPRTGELFF
NA | TRBD2 | TRBJ2-7 | TRBV5-6 | TGTGCCAGCAGCTTGCCGGGACTAGCGGGACTCGAGCAGTACTTC | CASSLPGLAGLEQYF
NA | TRBD1 | TRBJ1-1 | TRBV29-1 | TGCAGCGTTGAAGCGGACAGGGGACGAACTGAAGCTTTCTTT | CSVEADRGRTEAFF
NA | NA | TRBJ1-2 | TRBV13 | TGTGCCAGCAGCTCCGGACAGTATGGCTACACCTTC | CASSSGQYGYTF
NA | TRBD1 | TRBJ1-4 | TRBV11-1 | TGTGCCAGCAGCTGGGACAGGGATGAAAAACTGTTTTTT | CASSWDRDEKLFF
NA | NA | TRBJ1-3 | TRBV14 | TGTGCCAGCAGCCAATTAATGCTAGGAAACACCATATATTTT | CASSQLMLGNTIYF
NA | NA | TRBJ1-2 | TRBV2 | TGTGCCAGCAGTGAAGTGGGGCGAAGCTATGGCTACACCTTC | CASSEVGRSYGYTF
NA | NA | TRBJ2-3 | TRBV6-5 | TGTGCCAGCAGTCGGACAGACACAGATACGCAGTATTTT | CASSRTDTDTQYF
NA | NA | TRBJ2-3 | TRBV28 | TGTGCCAGCAGTGCCCGAGGAGGTAGAACAGATACGCAGTATTTT | CASSARGGRTDTQYF
NA | NA | TRBJ1-2 | TRBV9 | TGTGCCAGCAGTGCCGGGGGAGACTACGTGGAGTCGGGCTACACCTTC | CASSAGGDYVESGYTF
NA | TRBD2 | TRBJ2-7 | TRBV6-5 | TGTGCCTCCACGCGGGGACTAGCTGACGAGCAGTACTTC | CASTRGLADEQYF
once | NA | TRBJ2-1 | TRBV15 | TGTGCCACCAGCAGGCTTGACTCCCCGATCGGCCGAGATCAGCAGTTCTTC | CATSRLDSPIGRDQQFF
few | TRBD1 | TRBJ1-2 | TRBV27 | TGTGCCAGTTCGGGACAGGACCTTTATGGCTACACCTTC | CASSGQDLYGYTF
NA | NA | TRBJ2-7 | TRBV25-1 | TGTGCCAGCAGTGAGACAGGTTTTCGCTCCTACGAGCAGTACTTC | CASSETGFRSYEQYF
few | NA | TRBJ2-6 | TRBV7-9 | TGTGCCAGCAGCTTAGACGGAGGGGCGGCTGCTCGGTCCAACGTCCTGACTTTC | CASSLDGGAAARSNVLTF
NA | TRBD1 | TRBJ1-1 | TRBV11-3 | TGTGCCAGCAGCTCCAGGGGGGACACTGAAGCTTTCTTT | CASSSRGDTEAFF
few | NA | TRBJ2-7 | TRBV6-5 | TGTGCCAGCAGTTCCCCCAAAGGGGGAATGTACGAGCAGTACTTC | CASSSPKGGMYEQYF
few | TRBD2 | TRBJ2-2 | TRBV5-1 | TGCGCCAGCAGCCCAATAGCGGGAAAACCCACCGGGGAGCTGTTTTTT | CASSPIAGKPTGELFF
NA | TRBD1 | TRBJ1-5 | TRBV19 | TGTGCCAGTACCCCGACTGGGACAGGGAAGGGCAATCAGCCCCAGCATTTT | CASTPTGTGKGNQPQHF